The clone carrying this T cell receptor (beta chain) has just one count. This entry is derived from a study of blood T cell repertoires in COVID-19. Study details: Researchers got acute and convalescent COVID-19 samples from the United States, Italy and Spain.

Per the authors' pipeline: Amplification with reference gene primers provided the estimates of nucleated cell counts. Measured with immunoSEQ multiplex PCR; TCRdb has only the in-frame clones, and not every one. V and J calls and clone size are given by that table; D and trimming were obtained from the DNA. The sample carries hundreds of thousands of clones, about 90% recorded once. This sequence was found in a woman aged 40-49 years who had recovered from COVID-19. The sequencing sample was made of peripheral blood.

DNA for the CDR3: TGTGCCAGCACCCTAACAGGGTACACTGAAGCTTTCTTT. Protein sequence: CASTLTGYTEAFF. The chain employs TRBV2 and TRBJ1-1; TRBD1 is a possible D gene (6 bases). This CDR3 is 13 amino acids long. The germline V gene has CDR1 SNHLY and CDR2 FYNNEI. Trimming cost V 7 bases and J 3 bases, with 12 bases left between them.